These 26 T cell receptor beta chains were sequenced from one sample in a study of blood T cell repertoires in COVID-19. Sequenced by immunoSEQ multiplex PCR; TCRdb stores in-frame clones only, minus some. The repertoire holds 140,000 to 150,000 clones, 81% seen once, with over 8% in the top ten. Sample: peripheral blood. All receptors derive from a human donor in a cohort sampled during active COVID-19.

This chain uses TRBV2 with TRBJ1-2; 7 bases are a match to TRBD1. Looked up from germline, CDR1 is SNHLY and CDR2 is FYNNEI. The CDR3 contains 13 residues. The V segment lost 8 bases and the J segment 4 bases; nucleotides outside the gene matches: 7. CDR3: CASGRQGTYGYTF. The CDR3 DNA is TGTGCCAGCGGCAGACAGGGTACCTATGGCTACACCTTC.

The chain is built from TRBV24-1 and TRBJ2-3; 8 nucleotides agree with TRBD1. The junction had 5 bases not matched to a gene; V was cut back by 6 bases and J by 4 bases. CDR1 is KGHDR, CDR2 SFDVKD, per germline. This CDR3 comprises 14 residues. As DNA, the CDR3 is TGTGCCACCAGTACTACAGGGGGGCCAGATACGCAGTATTTT. It yields the protein CATSTTGGPDTQYF.

The CDR3 DNA is TGTGCCAGCAGTTTAAAACTCCAGAGGGCATACGAGCAGTACTTC. It encodes CASSLKLQRAYEQYF. This chain uses TRBV28 with TRBJ2-7; tentative D call: TRBD2 (5 bases). With 2 bases removed from V and 4 bases from J, the gap between germline ends came to 15 bases. The CDR3 runs to 15 residues. CDR1 MDHEN and CDR2 SYDVKM come from the germline V gene.

The rearrangement uses TRBV20-1 and TRBJ2-7; TRBD2 aligns across 10 bases. CDR1 and CDR2 from the germline V gene are DFQATT and SNEGSKA (reference sequence). The CDR3 totals 14 residues. J lost 7 bases, V lost 3 bases, and 9 bases had no gene match. Here the CDR3 reads CSASVASGSWEQYF. The DNA for the CDR3 is TGCAGTGCTAGTGTGGCTAGCGGGAGTTGGGAGCAGTACTTC.

The V call is TRBV3-1 (or the pseudogene TRBV3-2), the J call TRBJ1-3; TRBD1 might be the D (6 bases). The germline V gene encodes CDR1 LGHDT and CDR2 YNNKEL (reference sequence). V lost 2 bases and J lost 5, with 10 bases in between. This CDR3 has 14 residues. The chain's CDR3 is CASSQRQDRNTIYF. The CDR3 coding sequence is TGTGCCAGCAGCCAACGACAGGACAGAAACACCATATATTTT.

This clone was seen once. J is TRBJ1-5 and V is TRBV19; no definite D call. This CDR3 region has 13 residues. V lost 3 bases, J lost 6 bases, and 9 bases lay in between. The germline CDR1 and CDR2 sequences are LNHDA and SQIVND (reference sequence). DNA for the CDR3: TGTGCCAGTAGTATCGGGGTTTCTCAGCCCCAGCATTTT. Its protein product is CASSIGVSQPQHF.

This clone has a single count. The V call is TRBV7-8, the J call TRBJ2-3; D is perhaps TRBD2 (5 bases). Germline CDR1 and CDR2: SGHVS and FQNEAQ. V shed 5 bases and J shed 4 bases, with 19 bases lying between them. The CDR3 is 16 amino acids. CDR3 sequence: CASSHPRRRFPDTQYF. DNA for the CDR3: TGTGCCAGCAGCCACCCGAGGAGGCGATTTCCAGATACGCAGTATTTT.

This sequence joins TRBV5-1 and TRBJ2-3; no firm D call. This CDR3 comprises 15 residues. Trimming took off 1 base at V and 1 base at J, with 10 bases between the two ends. Germline V gene data show CDR1 as SGHRS and CDR2 as YFSETQ. As DNA, the CDR3 is TGCGCCAGCAGCTTGAATCCCATAGGCACAGATACGCAGTATTTT. Residues: CASSLNPIGTDTQYF.

The chain employs TRBV23-1 and TRBJ2-1, with a weak D call TRBD1 (6 bases). TRBV23-1 is treated as an ORF (open reading frame) with a function not yet certain. Trimming took 0 bases from V and 0 from J, leaving 30 bases between them. CDR3 length equals 23 residues. CDR3 region: CASSQSLDRLPSSGLFSYNEQFF. As DNA, the CDR3 is TGCGCCAGCAGTCAATCCCTGGACAGACTACCTTCATCAGGCCTCTTCTCCTACAATGAGCAGTTCTTC.

This chain joins TRBV28 and TRBJ2-6, with 7 bases fitting TRBD1. CDR1 is MDHEN and CDR2 is SYDVKM in the germline V gene. V lost 6 bases and J lost 4; bases outside the gene matches: 6. The CDR3 has 15 amino acids. The CDR3: CASSRDSLGANVLTF. CDR3 in DNA: TGTGCCAGCAGCAGGGACAGCCTGGGGGCCAACGTCCTGACTTTC.

The genes are TRBV19 and TRBJ2-7, with 8 bases that match TRBD1. From germline, CDR1 is LNHDA and CDR2 SQIVND (reference sequence). J gave up 0 bases and V 6 bases, and 10 bases lay outside the gene matches. The CDR3 has 16 residues. The CDR3 protein is CASSPRGQANSYEQYF. The DNA for the CDR3 is TGTGCCAGTAGCCCTAGGGGACAGGCAAACTCCTACGAGCAGTACTTC.

The chain uses TRBV19 and TRBJ2-1; 11 bases match TRBD2. V lost 4 bases and J lost 8; bases outside the gene matches: 16. Per germline, CDR1 LNHDA and CDR2 SQIVND (reference sequence). The CDR3 consists of 18 residues. The CDR3 coding sequence is TGTGCCAGTAGTACAACCACACTAGCGGGAGCGGGTTTATATGAGCAGTTCTTC. This encodes CASSTTTLAGAGLYEQFF.

The gene calls are TRBV4-3 and TRBJ1-5; 8 bases align to TRBD1. The CDR3 is 15 residues long. V lost 1 base to trimming and J lost 3 bases; unmatched junction nucleotides: 2. Germline assignment: CDR1 LGHNA and CDR2 YSLEER. As DNA, the CDR3 is TGCGCCAGCAGCCAAGTGACAGGGGTCAATCAGCCCCAGCATTTT. Amino acid sequence: CASSQVTGVNQPQHF.

This chain uses TRBV28 with TRBJ2-7, with TRBD1 matching 9 bases. The CDR3 covers 15 residues. Germline trimming cut 5 bases from V and 4 bases from J; bases unmatched to any gene: 9. Germline V gene data show CDR1 as MDHEN and CDR2 as SYDVKM. For the CDR3, the DNA is TGTGCCAGCAGTCCCCGGTGGACAGGGGTGTACGAGCAGTACTTC. It yields the protein CASSPRWTGVYEQYF. Using reference TRBV28 and TRBJ2-7 for the parts outside the CDR3, the full variable domain is DVKVTQSSRYLVKRTGEKVFLECVQDMDHENMFWYRQDPGLGLRLIYFSYDVKMKEKGDIPEGYSVSREKKERFSLILESASTNQTSMYLCASSPRWTGVYEQYFGPGTRLTVT.

The J gene is TRBJ1-4, the V gene TRBV7-9; D perhaps matches TRBD1 (5 bases). The length of the CDR3 is 16 residues. Germline values: CDR1 SEHNR, CDR2 FQNEAQ (reference sequence). The V gene lost 1 base and the J gene lost 8 bases, with 17 bases spanning the gap. The CDR3, as DNA: TGTGCCAGCAGCTTAGTGGCGGGGAGGGGAAGCGAAAAACTGTTTTTT. Protein: CASSLVAGRGSEKLFF.

V and J are TRBV7-8 and TRBJ1-1, with 8 bases lining up with TRBD1. The germline gives CDR1 SGHVS, CDR2 FQNEAQ. With 3 bases clipped from V and 1 base from J, the junction kept 1 base outside the gene matches. CDR3 length: 14 amino acids. CDR3 sequence reads: CASSFGTGNTEAFF. The CDR3 region has the DNA TGTGCCAGCAGCTTTGGGACAGGGAACACTGAAGCTTTCTTT.

This chain uses TRBV7-6 with TRBJ2-5; tentative D call: TRBD2 (5 bases). Germline V gene lookup returns CDR1 SGHVS and CDR2 FNYEAQ. V gave up 0 bases and J gave up 1 base, with 12 bases separating them. This CDR3 comprises 16 residues. CDR3 protein: CASSLAGGLPQETQYF. For the CDR3, the DNA is TGTGCCAGCAGCTTAGCAGGAGGCCTGCCCCAAGAGACCCAGTACTTC.

The V call is TRBV19, the J call TRBJ2-7; TRBD1 matches 8 bases. V shed 6 bases, J shed 1 base, and the junction held 14 bases outside the gene matches. Germline CDR1 and CDR2: LNHDA and SQIVND (reference sequence). There are 17 residues in the CDR3. This chain's CDR3 is CASRPGRWTGKSYEQYF. CDR3 nucleotide sequence: TGTGCCAGTAGACCTGGTAGATGGACAGGGAAGTCCTACGAGCAGTACTTC.

The chain uses TRBV5-6 and TRBJ2-4, with unresolved D. Germline-derived CDR1 and CDR2 are SGHDT and YYEEEE. V was trimmed by 0 bases and J by 4 bases, leaving 11 bases between them. This CDR3 is 15 amino acids long. DNA for the CDR3: TGTGCCAGCAGCTTGGAACAATCTTGGAAAAACATTCAGTACTTC. This codes for CASSLEQSWKNIQYF. The complete variable domain, with remaining parts taken from reference TRBV5-6 and TRBJ2-4, reads DAGVTQSPTHLIKTRGQQVTLRCSPKSGHDTVSWYQQALGQGPQFIFQYYEEEERQRGNFPDRFSGHQFPNYSSELNVNALLLGDSALYLCASSLEQSWKNIQYFGAGTRLSVL.

This clone came up a few times. This sequence joins TRBV27 and TRBJ1-2, with 9 positions matching TRBD1. Germline CDR1 reads MNHEY; CDR2 reads SMNVEV (reference sequence). The ends lost 5 bases at V and 2 bases at J; junction bases unmatched: 6. This CDR3 is built from 15 residues. The CDR3, as DNA: TGTGCCAGCAGTGGAACAGGGGGCGGAAACTATGGCTACACCTTC. Amino acids: CASSGTGGGNYGYTF.

This clone was detected a few times. The V gene is TRBV18, the J gene TRBJ2-3, with 11 bases lining up with TRBD1. V lost 5 bases to trimming and J lost 4 bases; unmatched junction nucleotides: 2. CDR3 length: 14 residues. The germline V gene has CDR1 KGHSH and CDR2 LQKENI. The CDR3 region has the DNA TGTGCCAGCTCAAAGGGACAGGGGGCAGATACGCAGTATTTT. Translation: CASSKGQGADTQYF.

This chain links TRBV2 with TRBJ2-7; TRBD2 matches at 12 bases. Germline CDR1 and CDR2: SNHLY and FYNNEI. After removal of 7 bases from V and 3 bases from J, the junction contained 16 bases not matched to a gene. The CDR3 loop spans 18 amino acids. CDR3 protein: CASTDGLAGSPRDYEQYF. The CDR3 bases are TGTGCCAGCACCGACGGACTAGCGGGATCCCCACGCGACTACGAGCAGTACTTC.

The chain employs TRBV9 and TRBJ2-3; 13 bases align to TRBD2. CDR1 and CDR2 (germline): SGDLS, YYNGEE. The junction had 14 bases not matched to a gene; V was cut back by 0 bases and J by 10 bases. The CDR3 extends over 18 amino acids. The CDR3 region has the DNA TGTGCCAGCAGCGTAGATCCCGTATTAGGACTAGCGGGAGTTGCGCAGTATTTT. Protein: CASSVDPVLGLAGVAQYF.

The chain recombines TRBV20-1 with TRBJ2-7; TRBD2 agrees at 9 bases. The ends lost 3 bases at V and 6 bases at J; junction bases unmatched: 9. Germline lookup yields CDR1 DFQATT and CDR2 SNEGSKA (reference sequence). The CDR3 is made up of 14 amino acids. CDR3 loop: CSASVFSGSGEQYF. The CDR3 DNA reads TGCAGTGCTAGTGTGTTTAGCGGGAGTGGCGAGCAGTACTTC.

In the case of this clone: The junction differs from germline at one of its ends, possibly a read error. V gene TRBV5-1 combines with J gene TRBJ1-3, with D maybe TRBD1 (6 bases). The CDR3 extends over 15 amino acids. CDR1 is SGHRS, CDR2 YFSETQ, per germline. CDR3 nucleotides: TGCGCCAGCAGTTTGGAAGGGGGCTCTGGAAACACCATATATTTT. Translating gives CASSLEGGSGNTIYF.

The rearrangement links TRBV6-5 to TRBJ1-4, with D perhaps matching TRBD1 (6 bases). Per the germline V gene, CDR1 is MNHEY and CDR2 is SVGAGI. The CDR3 runs to 15 residues. Between the trimmed V and J ends, which lost 4 bases and 7 bases, there was a span of 16 bases. In DNA form, the CDR3 reads TGTGCCAGCAGTTTCCCAGGGGACGGTGGTGAAAAACTGTTTTTT. Protein: CASSFPGDGGEKLFF.